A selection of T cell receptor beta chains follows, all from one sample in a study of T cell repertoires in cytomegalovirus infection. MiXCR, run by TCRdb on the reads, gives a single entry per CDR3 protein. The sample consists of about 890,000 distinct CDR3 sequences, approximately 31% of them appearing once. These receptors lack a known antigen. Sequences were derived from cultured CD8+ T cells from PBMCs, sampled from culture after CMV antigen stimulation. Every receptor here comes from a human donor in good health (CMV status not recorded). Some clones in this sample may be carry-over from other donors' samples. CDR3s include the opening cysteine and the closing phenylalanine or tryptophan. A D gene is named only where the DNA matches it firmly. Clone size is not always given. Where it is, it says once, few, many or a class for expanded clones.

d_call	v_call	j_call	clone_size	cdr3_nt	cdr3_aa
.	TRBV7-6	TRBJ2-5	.	TGTGCCACCCTACGCCGGTTACAAGAGACCCAGTACTTC	CATLRRLQETQYF
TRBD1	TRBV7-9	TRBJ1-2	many	TGTGCCAGCAGCTTCTCGGGACAGCCCTATGGCTACACCTTC	CASSFSGQPYGYTF
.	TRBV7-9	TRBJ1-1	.	TGTGCCAGCAGGTATAGTGGGACATCTGAAGCTTTCTTT	CASRYSGTSEAFF
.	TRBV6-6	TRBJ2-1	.	TGTGCCAGCAGTTACGGGCAGTACCCGGATAGCTCCTACAATGAGCAGTTCTTC	CASSYGQYPDSSYNEQFF
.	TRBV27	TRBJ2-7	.	TGTGCCAGCAGTTTGAACAGGGTCCACGAGCAGTACTTC	CASSLNRVHEQYF
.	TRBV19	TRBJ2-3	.	TGTGCCAGTAGTATAGAGTATAGCACAGATACGCAGTATTTT	CASSIEYSTDTQYF
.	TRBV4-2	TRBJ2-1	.	TGTGCCAGCAGCCAAGAGAGGGTCTCCTACAATGAGCAGTTCTTC	CASSQERVSYNEQFF
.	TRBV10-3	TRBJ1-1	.	TGTGCCATCAGTGAAGAGGGGATTTGGGACACTGAAGCTTTCTTT	CAISEEGIWDTEAFF
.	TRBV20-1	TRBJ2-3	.	TGCAGTGCTAACAAGCGGCTCGGGGATACGCAGTATTTT	CSANKRLGDTQYF
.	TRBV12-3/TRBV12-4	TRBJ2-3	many	TGTGCCAGCAGGCCTAGCGTTGGTGGGGTGCGCACAGATACGCAGTATTTT	CASRPSVGGVRTDTQYF